The rows below give T cell receptor beta chains drawn from one sample of a study of cytomegalovirus exposure and HLA in healthy donors. Clones were read by immunoSEQ multiplex PCR, and TCRdb kept only the in-frame ones, dropping some. Here the sample spans over 200,000 clones, approximately 80% being singletons. The sample comprised PBMCs. Source of these receptors: a woman aged 35 to 49 in good health and CMV-seronegative. Both conserved end residues are trimmed from each CDR3. The D gene is left open where the match is weak.

D,V,length,J,CDR3
-,TRBV29-1,12,TRBJ2-3,SVGPGENTDTQY
-,TRBV25-1,12,TRBJ2-3,ASRPGGGLRAQY
TRBD2,TRBV7-2,15,TRBJ2-3,ASSFLALAGGTDTQY
TRBD1,TRBV30,13,TRBJ1-1,AWSFPGQLAFEAF
TRBD2,TRBV14,13,TRBJ2-7,ASSLGLVRPYEQY
-,TRBV6-5,12,TRBJ1-4,ASSPNRGSEKLF
-,TRBV4-2,11,TRBJ2-1,ASSFGGNNEQF
-,TRBV28,10,TRBJ2-7,ASSFRGGRGY
-,TRBV6-5,13,TRBJ1-5,ASSYRKAGNQPQH
-,TRBV4-1,14,TRBJ2-1,ASSQVEGTSYNEQF
TRBD2,TRBV9,15,TRBJ2-5,ASSAGTSGGTQETQY
TRBD2,TRBV5-6,12,TRBJ2-7,ASSLGLAGAEQY
-,TRBV15,10,TRBJ1-2,ATSRDRYGYT
TRBD1,TRBV5-1,13,TRBJ2-5,ASSPISTGRETQY
TRBD2,TRBV7-2,13,TRBJ2-5,ASSQGTTRQETQY
TRBD1,TRBV6-6,12,TRBJ2-3,ASSSGQGADTQY
-,TRBV15,11,TRBJ1-1,ATSKDLNTEAF
TRBD1,TRBV2,13,TRBJ1-2,ASSVIGGVGHGYT
-,TRBV30,11,TRBJ2-1,AWSLTPYNEQF
-,TRBV6-5,10,TRBJ1-1,ASRPTNTEAF
TRBD1,TRBV6-1,12,TRBJ1-1,ASTSTGGYTEAF
-,TRBV5-4,12,TRBJ1-2,ASRSQGSNYGYT
TRBD1,TRBV7-2,12,TRBJ1-1,ASSFRDRVTEAF
-,TRBV14,15,TRBJ2-6,ASSQDLVATGANVLT
TRBD2,TRBV6-6,13,TRBJ2-3,ASSYVAGGTDTQY
TRBD2,TRBV7-3,13,TRBJ2-3,ASSPLAGPTDTQY
TRBD1,TRBV6-1,12,TRBJ2-7,ASWEGTGSFEQY
-,TRBV6-1,10,TRBJ1-2,ASTPGGGTKT
-,TRBV7-3,14,TRBJ1-5,ASSRGGGREDQPQH
-,TRBV7-2,11,TRBJ2-5,ASKLREQETQY
TRBD1,TRBV5-1,14,TRBJ2-7,ASSLAPGRTGGEQY
-,TRBV6-1,11,TRBJ2-5,ASSTLGEETQY
TRBD2,TRBV9,13,TRBJ2-7,ASSVEPGGSYEQY
TRBD1,TRBV28,10,TRBJ1-5,AGGQQDQPQH
-,TRBV2,12,TRBJ1-4,ASSEARGGGKLF
TRBD1,TRBV7-7,14,TRBJ1-1,ASSEIRTGANTEAF
TRBD1,TRBV12-5,11,TRBJ1-1,ASGRDSFTEAF
TRBD1,TRBV28,13,TRBJ2-1,ASSSHGTANNEQF
TRBD1,TRBV29-1,12,TRBJ2-7,SVPWGQGAGEQY
-,TRBV5-1,12,TRBJ2-2,ASSLPGLPGELF
-,TRBV28,13,TRBJ1-5,AHNGAALSNQPQH
-,TRBV5-1,11,TRBJ2-5,ASSLPGEETQY
-,TRBV5-1,12,TRBJ1-5,ASSLAGGEQPQH
TRBD1,TRBV7-8,14,TRBJ1-5,ASSLGAGGGYQPQH
-,TRBV28,10,TRBJ1-5,ATMDRPQGQH
TRBD1,TRBV5-1,13,TRBJ2-5,ASSLAGTGEETQY
-,TRBV29-1,13,TRBJ2-7,SVVGREGRSYEQY
-,TRBV5-4,13,TRBJ1-6,ASSLSGNYNSPLH
TRBD2,TRBV5-1,13,TRBJ2-5,ASSLVGTGGETQY
TRBD1,TRBV7-9,12,TRBJ1-4,ASSPTGTGEKLF
-,TRBV5-6,10,TRBJ2-7,ASSFLSREQY
TRBD1,TRBV7-9,14,TRBJ1-1,ASSPQGGAMNTEAF
-,TRBV7-6,12,TRBJ1-1,ASSRTLSGTEAF
TRBD2,TRBV10-2,16,TRBJ2-3,ASSGLAGGEGLTDTQY
TRBD1,TRBV19,12,TRBJ1-5,ASRAGTGFSPQH
TRBD1,TRBV5-4,13,TRBJ1-1,ASSYAQGANTEAF
TRBD2,TRBV6-1,13,TRBJ2-4,ASSSISGPEGIQY
-,TRBV10-1,12,TRBJ1-1,ASSEAPLGQRAF
TRBD2,TRBV9,16,TRBJ2-5,ASSPPIRTSGEPETQY